The rows below give T cell receptor beta chains drawn from one sample of a study of identical twins. A single record per CDR3 protein comes from TCRdb applying MiXCR to the 5' RACE reads. This repertoire shows 270,000 or so distinct CDR3 sequences, approximately 8.3% found once; its top ten account for 2.5% to 3.5%. This same sample was also taken into another study, of yellow fever vaccine responses in identical twins.

Material for sequencing was CD8+ T cells sorted from blood. These receptors were obtained from a woman under 30 in good health. Both conserved end residues are part of each CDR3. The D gene is left open where the match is weak. Rows give clone size only sometimes, using once, few, many, or a class for an expanded clone.

TRBV5-4	TRBJ2-1	NA	NA	TGTGCCAGCACCCCCGGCAGCGGGCCTGTCTACAATGAGCAGTTCTTC	CASTPGSGPVYNEQFF
TRBV7-6	TRBJ2-7	NA	NA	TGTGCCAGCAGCTTAAGCCCCCTGGCCTACGAGCAGTACTTC	CASSLSPLAYEQYF
TRBV12-3/TRBV12-4	TRBJ1-3	few	NA	TGTGCCAGCAGTTTGGGCAGGGGCGTAATCTCTGGAAACACCATATATTTT	CASSLGRGVISGNTIYF
TRBV5-6	TRBJ2-2	NA	TRBD1	TGTGCCAGCAGCCTGGGACAGGGGGCGAACACCGGGGAGCTGTTTTTT	CASSLGQGANTGELFF
TRBV2	TRBJ2-2	NA	TRBD1	TGTGCCAGCAACAAGGACAGGGACGCCATCGACACCGGGGAGCTGTTTTTT	CASNKDRDAIDTGELFF
TRBV20-1	TRBJ2-3	few	NA	TGCAGTGCTGTGGGCTATTTTCTAGCCGACGAGGATACGCAGTATTTT	CSAVGYFLADEDTQYF
TRBV29-1	TRBJ2-7	NA	NA	TGCAGCGCTCGGACCGATACCTACGAGCAGTACTTC	CSARTDTYEQYF
TRBV5-1	TRBJ2-4	many	NA	TGCGCCAGCAGCTTGGCCCCAACAGGGAAAGACAAAAACATTCAGTACTTC	CASSLAPTGKDKNIQYF
TRBV6-1	TRBJ2-3	few	TRBD2	TGTGCCAGCACGGGGACGGGAGGCCAGGGAGATACGCAGTATTTT	CASTGTGGQGDTQYF
TRBV20-1	TRBJ2-1	few	NA	TGCAGTGCTAGAGAGAAGGGGTCTAGTGGCTATGAGCAGTTCTTC	CSAREKGSSGYEQFF
TRBV4-3	TRBJ2-6	few	NA	TGCGCCAGCAGCCAAGATAGGGAACCCTCTGGGGCCAACGTCCTGACTTTC	CASSQDREPSGANVLTF
TRBV11-2	TRBJ2-5	few	TRBD2	TGTGCCAGCAGCTTAGTTTTAGCGGGGCTGGGAGAGACCCAGTACTTC	CASSLVLAGLGETQYF
TRBV13	TRBJ2-3	few	NA	TGTGCCAGCAGCCCAGGGGAAGGGCCAGATACGCAGTATTTT	CASSPGEGPDTQYF
TRBV12-3/TRBV12-4	TRBJ2-1	many	TRBD2	TGTGCCAGCAGTTCCTCCGGGACTAGCGTGGGCAATGAGCAGTTCTTC	CASSSSGTSVGNEQFF
TRBV29-1	TRBJ2-3	few	NA	TGCAGCGTCTACGTAGATACGCAGTATTTT	CSVYVDTQYF
TRBV12-5	TRBJ2-1	NA	NA	TGTGCTAGTGGTTTGGACGACAATGAGCAGTTCTTC	CASGLDDNEQFF
TRBV4-1	TRBJ2-7	NA	NA	TGCGCCAGCAGCCAAGTTTCGAGCAACCCCTACGAGCAGTACTTC	CASSQVSSNPYEQYF
TRBV7-9	TRBJ2-3	few	NA	TGTGCCAGCAGCTGGCCGGCTAGCACAGATACGCAGTATTTT	CASSWPASTDTQYF
TRBV12-3/TRBV12-4	TRBJ2-1	many	TRBD2	TGTGCCAGCAGTAGGGGACTAGCGGTGACCTACAATGAGCAGTTCTTC	CASSRGLAVTYNEQFF
TRBV13	TRBJ2-1	NA	TRBD1	TGTGCCAGCAGCTTACGGACAGGGGGCTATGAGCAGTTCTTC	CASSLRTGGYEQFF
TRBV20-1	TRBJ2-7	few	NA	TGCAGTGCAGGTGAGGGGGTGTCCTACGAGCAGTACTTC	CSAGEGVSYEQYF
TRBV12-3/TRBV12-4	TRBJ2-7	NA	TRBD2	TGTGCCAGCAGTAGAACCGGGACTAGCGGGGGCATGGAGCAGTACTTC	CASSRTGTSGGMEQYF
TRBV7-9	TRBJ2-1	few	TRBD2	TGTGCCAGCAGCGGTACTAGCGGAGCCTCCTACAATGAGCAGTTCTTC	CASSGTSGASYNEQFF
TRBV9	TRBJ2-2	NA	TRBD1	TGTGCCAGCAGCGTGACAGGGGCCGCAGTGGGAGAGGGCGGGGAGCTGTTTTTT	CASSVTGAAVGEGGELFF
TRBV4-3	TRBJ2-7	many	NA	TGCGCCAGCAGCCAAGATCCCGCCTCCTACGAGCAGTACTTC	CASSQDPASYEQYF
TRBV20-1	TRBJ2-3	NA	NA	TGCAGTGCTAGCGACCCGCTAGCGTACAACACAGATACGCAGTATTTT	CSASDPLAYNTDTQYF
TRBV28	TRBJ2-3	few	NA	TGTGCCAGCAGTTTATTAGGCGGGTCCACAGATACGCAGTATTTT	CASSLLGGSTDTQYF
TRBV7-6	TRBJ2-1	few	NA	TGTGCCAGCAGCTTAGAAACAGTCCACAATGAGCAGTTCTTC	CASSLETVHNEQFF
TRBV14	TRBJ2-1	few	TRBD1	TGTGCCAGCAGCCAAGAAAGCCGGGACAGAATCTACAATGAGCAGTTCTTC	CASSQESRDRIYNEQFF
TRBV5-4	TRBJ2-4	many	NA	TGTGCCAGCCAAAATGAGGGGGACAAAAACATTCAGTACTTC	CASQNEGDKNIQYF
TRBV2	TRBJ2-7	few	NA	TGTGCCAGCAGTGGAGGCCTAGCTAGGACTCACGAGCAGTACTTC	CASSGGLARTHEQYF
TRBV28	TRBJ1-2	many	TRBD1	TGTGCCAGCAGTCCGCTAGGACAGGATTTCTATGGCTACACCTTC	CASSPLGQDFYGYTF
TRBV6-8	TRBJ2-5	many	TRBD1	TGTGCCAGCAGGCAGGGGGCGAAGACCCAGTACTTC	CASRQGAKTQYF
TRBV25-1	TRBJ2-1	many	NA	TGTGCCAGCAGTGCCTCCCAGTTACAAGAGCATGAGCAGTTCTTC	CASSASQLQEHEQFF
TRBV28	TRBJ1-4	few	NA	TGTGCCAGCAGCGGGAGAGTAGTTAATGAAAAACTGTTTTTT	CASSGRVVNEKLFF
TRBV14	TRBJ2-5	few	NA	TGTGCCACCTACCTACAGGGTGCCACTGAGACCCAGTACTTC	CATYLQGATETQYF
TRBV27	TRBJ2-1	few	TRBD1	TGTGCCAGCAGTAGCAAGACAGGGGGCAATGAGCAGTTCTTC	CASSSKTGGNEQFF
TRBV27	TRBJ2-3	NA	TRBD1	TGTGCCAGCGGACAGGGAAGAGATACGCAGTATTTT	CASGQGRDTQYF
TRBV4-1	TRBJ2-7	few	TRBD1	TGCGCCAGCAGCCAAGGTCCGGGACAGAGATCCCACGAGCAGTACTTC	CASSQGPGQRSHEQYF
TRBV24-1	TRBJ2-1	many	TRBD2	TGTGCCACCAGAGGCGGGAGTGACTACAATGAGCAGTTCTTC	CATRGGSDYNEQFF
TRBV6-2/TRBV6-3	TRBJ2-5	NA	TRBD2	TGTGCCAGCAGTTACCGACTAGCGGAAAATCTACAAGAGACCCAGTACTTC	CASSYRLAENLQETQYF
TRBV28	TRBJ1-5	few	NA	TGTGCCAGCGGCCCTAGTGTGCTCCAGCATTTT	CASGPSVLQHF
TRBV29-1	TRBJ2-5	few	NA	TGCAGCGCTGGTCACCAAGAGACCCAGTACTTC	CSAGHQETQYF
TRBV12-3/TRBV12-4	TRBJ2-7	many	NA	TGTGCCAGCAGGGGTGACGGGGTGTGGGAGCAGTACTTC	CASRGDGVWEQYF
TRBV15	TRBJ2-7	many	TRBD2	TGTGCCACCAGCGATATGTTGCGGGGGTCATACGAGCAGTACTTC	CATSDMLRGSYEQYF